This T cell receptor (beta chain) was identified in a study of human T cells and chemical hapten exposure. The CDR3 is 14 amino acids. V shed 3 bases and J shed 3 bases, with 6 bases lying between them. The V gene's germline CDR1 is ENHRY and CDR2 SYGVKD. Unique molecular identifiers were attached to individual cDNA molecules during library preparation. Each CDR3 protein gets one entry after TCRdb re-called the RACE reads with MiXCR. The table has some 91,000 distinct CDR3 sequences, 25% to 35% seen once. Time point in this sample: patch test 3, about 24 weeks after DPC sensitization. Indicated treatment: therapeutic diphenylcyclopropenone sensitization with weekly scalp DPC. This clonotype was observed a handful of times.

The source of this sequence is a man aged 40-49 years with alopecia areata. Some clones in this sample may be carry-over from other donors' samples. The genes are TRBV10-3 and TRBJ2-6; D is unclear. Sequences were derived from whole blood, sampled in connection with sensitization to the hapten diphenylcyclopropenone (DPC). CDR3 in amino acids: CAISDGYGANVLTF. CDR3 bases: TGTGCCATCAGTGATGGGTATGGGGCCAACGTCCTGACTTTC.